Sequencing of this T cell receptor (beta chain) was carried out in a study of CD8 T cells in ankylosing spondylitis. Points from the study as a whole: Matched ankylosing spondylitis synovial fluid reportedly showed significant enrichment of disease-linked clones.

V lost 5 bases, J lost 2 bases, and 4 bases stayed unmatched. Germline CDR1 is SGHVS and CDR2 is FNYEAQ. This CDR3 has 14 residues. Scientists made TCR beta libraries using quantitative 5'-RACE with molecular barcodes. TCRdb processed the 5' RACE reads anew with MiXCR; each CDR3 protein has one entry. Of a few hundred thousand distinct CDR3 sequences in the sample, 9.5% to 12% were seen once. As regards this clonotype: Antigen unknown.

The sequenced sample was blood, either unsorted or a sorted T cell fraction (not recorded which). This chain uses TRBV7-6 with TRBJ2-3; 7 positions match TRBD2. The TCR sequence derives from a male donor with ankylosing spondylitis or in good health (not recorded which). CDR3 region: CASSHTSVTDTQYF. The CDR3 DNA follows: TGTGCCAGCAGCCACACTAGCGTCACAGATACGCAGTATTTT.